The present T cell receptor beta chain was sequenced within a study of Graves' ophthalmopathy and Graves' hyperthyroidism. Scientists amplified the TCR beta CDR3 regions from RNA transcripts. In the first round, RT-PCR was carried out with HTBI primers, and a multiplex PCR formed the second round. A single record per CDR3 protein comes from TCRdb applying MiXCR to the multiplex PCR reads. The sample yields about 1.2 million distinct CDR3 sequences, about 38% seen once. This CDR3 contains 14 residues. V lost 3 bases, J lost 5 bases, and 13 bases lay in between. Germline V lookup: CDR1 SGHTA, CDR2 FQGNSA. This clonotype was recorded at least ten times.

The clonotype originates from an adult man with Graves' hyperthyroidism. The rearrangement uses TRBV7-2 and TRBJ1-2; a weak D match, TRBD1 (5 bases). What was sequenced was peripheral blood or thyroid tissue (not recorded which). In DNA form, the CDR3 reads TGTGCCAGCAGCTTGACAGACCAACCTTATGGCTACACCTTC. This encodes CASSLTDQPYGYTF.